The clone carrying this TCR beta chain came up a few times. These data originate in a study of early T cells in non-severe SARS-CoV-2 infection. TCRdb re-derived calls from the 5' RACE reads in MiXCR, one entry per CDR3 protein. The sample holds 75,000 to 100,000 distinct CDR3 sequences; about 15% are singletons and the top ten take roughly 6.4%. The junction had 15 bases not matched to a gene; V was cut back by 5 bases and J by 5 bases. This CDR3 is 19 amino acids long. Germline lookup yields CDR1 PRHDT and CDR2 FYEKMQ (reference sequence). The sample consisted of whole blood. The TCR originated in an adult who was a healthcare worker with PCR-confirmed SARS-CoV-2 infection or an uninfected control (not recorded which). The gene calls are TRBV13 and TRBJ2-2, with 12 bases lining up with TRBD2. This CDR3 reads CASSTRTSGIPFFTGELFF. The CDR3 DNA is TGTGCCAGCAGCACCCGGACTAGCGGGATCCCCTTTTTTACCGGGGAGCTGTTTTTT.